These 21 T cell receptor beta chains were all obtained from the same sample, sequenced in a study of shared clonotypes between healthy human individuals. TCRdb's copy holds only in-frame clones and misses some; the assay was immunoSEQ multiplex PCR. Of about 2 million clones in the sample, approximately 95% are singletons; the top ten hold 0.13%. The specimen sequenced was naive CD4+ T cells sorted from blood. The sample's subset: CD45RA+ positively selected. The receptors derive from a man younger than 35 in good health.

In the case of this clone: The same CDR3 arises from other DNA sequences in this sample as well. The rearrangement links TRBV6-5 to TRBJ1-2; 7 positions match TRBD1. Germline V gene data show CDR1 as MNHEY and CDR2 as SVGAGI. The junction had 2 bases not matched to a gene; V was cut back by 2 bases and J by 5 bases. The CDR3 is made up of 13 amino acids. CDR3 in amino acids: CASSYRDSYGYTF. In DNA, the CDR3 is TGTGCCAGCAGTTACCGGGACAGTTATGGCTACACCTTC.

This rearrangement joins TRBV5-4 to TRBJ2-3, with D possibly TRBD1 on 6 matching bases. V was clipped by 4 bases and J by 0 bases, with 9 bases between them. CDR1 SGHNT and CDR2 YYREEE come from the germline V gene (reference sequence). The CDR3 is made up of 14 amino acids. CDR3 amino acids: CASSGDISTDTQYF. CDR3 sequence (DNA): TGTGCCAGCAGCGGGGACATTAGCACAGATACGCAGTATTTT.

The genes are TRBV6-5 and TRBJ2-4; 7 positions agree with TRBD2. Germline lookup yields CDR1 MNHEY and CDR2 SVGAGI. Trimming removed 4 bases from V and 0 bases from J; junction bases left unmatched: 6. This CDR3 is built from 16 residues. The CDR3 reads CASSLRRGEAKNIQYF. CDR3 nucleotide sequence: TGTGCCAGCAGTTTAAGACGGGGGGAAGCCAAAAACATTCAGTACTTC.

The chain links TRBV7-9 to TRBJ2-1; tentatively, D is TRBD1 or TRBD2 (5 bases each). V lost 1 base and J lost 6, with 19 bases in between. From germline, CDR1 is SEHNR and CDR2 FQNEAQ (reference sequence). The CDR3 runs to 17 residues. CDR3 amino acids: CASSLELGAARANEQFF. CDR3 bases: TGTGCCAGCAGCTTAGAACTAGGGGCGGCTCGCGCCAATGAGCAGTTCTTC.

Details on this clone: Different DNA sequences within this sample yield the same CDR3. The V and J genes are TRBV7-2 and TRBJ2-5, with D unclear. Germline-derived CDR1 and CDR2 are SGHTA and FQGNSA. The CDR3 extends over 12 amino acids. Trimming left V 1 base short and J 3 bases short, with 3 bases between. DNA of the CDR3: TGTGCCAGCAGCTTAGGAAAAGAGACCCAGTACTTC. This translates into CASSLGKETQYF.

This sequence joins TRBV15 and TRBJ1-1, with D hard to call. The CDR3 loop spans 13 amino acids. The germline V and J ends were trimmed by 4 bases and 4 bases, with 10 bases remaining between them. The germline CDR1 and CDR2 sequences are LNHNV and YYDKDF (reference sequence). CDR3 sequence (DNA): TGTGCCACCAGCAAGGGCCCCCCCACTGAAGCTTTCTTT. Protein: CATSKGPPTEAFF.

J is TRBJ2-5 and V is TRBV11-2; 7 nucleotides match TRBD2. The length of the CDR3 is 13 residues. Germline values: CDR1 SGHAT, CDR2 FQNNGV. With 5 bases clipped from V and 5 bases from J, the junction kept 5 bases outside the gene matches. The CDR3 here is CASSPGGSETQYF. CDR3 coding DNA: TGTGCCAGCAGCCCCGGGGGGTCCGAGACCCAGTACTTC.

The chain couples TRBV5-1 to TRBJ2-4, with D hard to call. The V end was cut by 4 bases, the J end by 8 bases, with 13 bases between. The CDR3 extends over 13 amino acids. Germline V gene sequence: CDR1 SGHRS, CDR2 YFSETQ. The CDR3 loop is CASSQRPWDIQYF. The CDR3 DNA sequence: TGCGCCAGCAGCCAGAGGCCCTGGGACATTCAGTACTTC.

The chain joins TRBV5-1 to TRBJ2-7, with D uncertain. The CDR3 sequence is 15 residues long. CDR1 SGHRS and CDR2 YFSETQ come from the germline V gene. Trimming left V 0 bases short and J 0 bases short, with 10 bases between. CDR3 sequence reads: CASSLELRSSYEQYF. In DNA, the CDR3 is TGCGCCAGCAGCTTGGAGCTTAGAAGCTCCTACGAGCAGTACTTC.

This clone has a count of ten or more. The J gene is TRBJ2-2, the V gene TRBV7-2, with 9 bases fitting TRBD2. CDR3 length equals 16 residues. Trimming removed 7 bases from V and 6 bases from J; junction bases left unmatched: 12. Germline V lookup: CDR1 SGHTA, CDR2 FQGNSA. The CDR3: CASTRKASGKSGELFF. CDR3 DNA sequence: TGTGCCAGCACCCGGAAGGCTAGCGGGAAATCCGGGGAGCTGTTTTTT.

Note on this clone: This same CDR3 is encoded by further DNA sequences in the sample. V usage is TRBV2 and J usage is TRBJ2-7; the D is unclear. The CDR3 spans 12 residues. The V end was cut by 4 bases, the J end by 2 bases, with 6 bases between. The germline CDR1 and CDR2 sequences are SNHLY and FYNNEI. The CDR3 spells CASSGGAYEQYF. In DNA form, the CDR3 reads TGTGCCAGCAGTGGAGGCGCCTACGAGCAGTACTTC.

The chain combines TRBV5-1 with TRBJ2-2; 8 bases are shared with TRBD2. The V gene end was trimmed by 0 bases and the J gene end by 7 bases; junction bases not matched to a gene: 8. The CDR3 sequence is 16 residues long. Germline V gives CDR1 SGHRS, CDR2 YFSETQ. CDR3 sequence reads: CASSLGFGRAFGELFF. Here the CDR3 DNA reads TGCGCCAGCAGCTTGGGTTTCGGGAGGGCCTTCGGGGAGCTGTTTTTT.

This rearrangement joins TRBV5-1 to TRBJ2-1; 9 bases map to TRBD2. The CDR3 contains 15 residues. With 0 bases clipped from V and 6 bases from J, the junction kept 4 bases outside the gene matches. In germline, CDR1 is SGHRS, CDR2 YFSETQ. The CDR3 region is CASSLVTSGSNEQFF. For the CDR3, the DNA is TGCGCCAGCAGCTTGGTGACTAGCGGTTCCAATGAGCAGTTCTTC.

The V and J genes are TRBV4-1 and TRBJ2-5; the D gene is possibly TRBD1 (5 bases). CDR1 is MGHRA, CDR2 YSYEKL, per germline. With 4 bases removed from V and 1 base from J, the gap between germline ends came to 16 bases. The CDR3 covers 16 residues. CDR3: CASSLPPHRPQETQYF. CDR3 in DNA: TGCGCCAGCAGCCTCCCCCCCCACAGGCCCCAAGAGACCCAGTACTTC.

The rearrangement joins TRBV18 to TRBJ2-1; D not certain. The germline V gene has CDR1 KGHSH and CDR2 LQKENI. The CDR3 is 12 amino acids. V shed 5 bases and J shed 6 bases, with 8 bases lying between them. CDR3 nucleotides: TGTGCCAGCTCAGCCGAGAGCAATGAGCAGTTCTTC. It yields the protein CASSAESNEQFF.

This sequence joins TRBV2 and TRBJ1-2; D may be TRBD1 (5 bases). The CDR3 spans 14 residues. V lost 1 base, J lost 2 bases, and 8 bases lay in between. CDR1 and CDR2 (germline): SNHLY, FYNNEI. CDR3 in amino acids: CASSEGGWNYGYTF. CDR3 DNA sequence: TGTGCCAGCAGTGAAGGGGGCTGGAACTATGGCTACACCTTC. The full variable domain, in which reference TRBV2 and TRBJ1-2 provide the parts outside the CDR3, is EPEVTQTPSHQVTQMGQEVILRCVPISNHLYFYWYRQILGQKVEFLVSFYNNEISEKSEIFDDQFSVERPDGSNFTLKIRSTKLEDSAMYFCASSEGGWNYGYTFGSGTRLTVV.

The chain combines TRBV18 with TRBJ1-1, with 7 bases aligning to TRBD1. This CDR3 region has 17 residues. Germline values: CDR1 KGHSH, CDR2 LQKENI. V dropped 3 bases and J dropped 0; count of bases not matched to a gene: 10. The CDR3 bases are TGTGCCAGCTCACCGCGGAACCAACAGGGGATGAACACTGAAGCTTTCTTT. Residues: CASSPRNQQGMNTEAFF. Together with reference TRBV18 and TRBJ1-1, the CDR3 gives the full variable domain: NAGVMQNPRHLVRRRGQEARLRCSPMKGHSHVYWYRQLPEEGLKFMVYLQKENIIDESGMPKERFSAEFPKEGPSILRIQQVVRGDSAAYFCASSPRNQQGMNTEAFFGQGTRLTVV.

V usage is TRBV19 and J usage is TRBJ1-2; 7 positions match TRBD1. The germline gives CDR1 LNHDA, CDR2 SQIVND (reference sequence). There are 13 residues in the CDR3. The V gene end was trimmed by 5 bases and the J gene end by 3 bases; junction bases not matched to a gene: 3. DNA of the CDR3: TGTGCCAGTAGTTCCCAGGGGGACTATGGCTACACCTTC. Its protein is CASSSQGDYGYTF.

V gene TRBV7-2 combines with J gene TRBJ1-2; 10 bases agree with TRBD1. Germline trimming cut 1 base from V and 12 bases from J; bases unmatched to any gene: 8. This CDR3 is built from 14 residues. Germline CDR1 and CDR2: SGHTA and FQGNSA. The CDR3 nucleotides read TGTGCCAGCAGCTTAGTTTATGGGACAGGGGAACACACCTTC. This codes for CASSLVYGTGEHTF.

The chain uses TRBV7-2 and TRBJ2-5; TRBD2 aligns across 12 bases. Germline CDR1 reads SGHTA; CDR2 reads FQGNSA. Losses at the gene ends were 4 bases for V and 4 bases for J; bases not matched to a gene: 4. CDR3 size: 15 residues. This CDR3 reads CASSSWTSGIETQYF. The CDR3 DNA is TGTGCCAGCAGCTCATGGACTAGCGGGATAGAGACCCAGTACTTC.

J is TRBJ2-2 and V is TRBV4-3; D possibly matches TRBD1 or TRBD2 (6 bases each). Between the trimmed V and J ends, which lost 4 bases and 6 bases, there was a span of 15 bases. The CDR3 runs to 15 residues. Germline CDR1 reads LGHNA; CDR2 reads YSLEER. The CDR3 protein is CASSRGTRGPGELFF. CDR3 bases: TGCGCCAGCAGCCGGGGGACTCGGGGGCCCGGGGAGCTGTTTTTT.